This TCR beta chain is from a study of metastatic and nonmetastatic thyroid tumors (dated by TCRdb to about 2020). In terms of the full investigation: Repertoires were compared across peripheral blood and tumor or nodule tissue samples from malignant and benign thyroid patients. Broad study findings and their caveats: In both blood and tumor samples, malignant tumors were reported to have significantly higher TCR beta diversity than benign nodules.

As to this clone: Its antigen has not been determined. A much more abundant neighbour one base away suggests this may be a read error. Other nucleotide sequences in the sample specify the same CDR3.

None of the patients had been given any treatment before thyroid surgery. Patient clinical samples collected from the early 2010s to the late 2010s were retrospectively analysed using T-cell receptor beta sequencing. The CDR3, cysteine through phenylalanine, is 15 amino acids long. CDR3 DNA only is kept here, 45 bases in frame from base 1. CDR1 WNHNN and CDR2 SYGVQD are derived from the germline V gene (reference sequence). Libraries were constructed by PCR. These reads were obtained on an Illumina HiSeq 4000. The TCR beta-chain CDR3 region of each patient was profiled by high-throughput sequencing. The original pipeline was this. CDR3 differences across clinicopathological groups were used to build a classifier for discriminating distant-metastatic papillary thyroid cancer patients. Repertoire diversity was assessed with the Shannon index, and tumor-blood repertoire similarity with the Morisita-Horn index. The public reads were reprocessed in TCRdb via fastp at Q25 and MiXCR, keeping in-frame beta chains. The V and J calls here are based on TCRdb, not the publication. The sample has some 83,000 clones on record, 9.5% to 15% of them singletons. Approximately 10% of the sample is in the top ten clones.

The sequence came from a female donor with papillary thyroid cancer or a benign thyroid nodule (not recorded which). Some clones in this sample may be carry-over from other donors' samples. The sample was tumor tissue. The chain joins TRBV10-1 to TRBJ2-3; the D region possibly corresponds to TRBD1 (6 bases align). In nucleotide form, the sequence is TGCGCCAGCAGGCAGGGGTTGTCCAGCACGGATACGCAGTATTTT. Its translation is CASRQGLSSTDTQYF.